The present T cell receptor (beta chain) was sequenced within a study of T cell clusters in autoimmune cytopenias. This CDR3 region has 15 residues. Germline V CDR1 and CDR2: MNHEY, SVGAGI. TRB rearrangements were amplified by touch-down multiplex PCR with mixed TRB-A/B primers. One entry per CDR3 protein, without DNA, is what TCRdb gives after re-calling the multiplex PCR reads. The repertoire table contains roughly 9,500 distinct CDR3 sequences. Each sample's input was roughly 270 ng genomic DNA, 38,000 or so genome equivalents. This clonotype counts as medium-sized by frequency. This clonotype was obtained from a human donor with an autoimmune cytopenia or autoimmune hepatitis (not recorded which). V is TRBV6-5 and J is TRBJ2-3; TCRdb's D call, TRBD1, is unchecked because there is no DNA. The sequencing sample was made of peripheral blood. The CDR3 here is CASRQTGTGGDTQYF.